A selection of T cell receptor beta chains follows, all from one sample in a study of cytomegalovirus exposure and HLA in healthy donors. TCRdb's table, derived via immunoSEQ multiplex PCR, lists solely in-frame clones and lacks some. Counted here are around 39,000 clones, about 60% occurring once; the ten biggest clones make up around 8.7%. The source material was PBMCs. The receptors come from a human donor in good health. The CDR3 runs from the conserved cysteine through the conserved F or W. The order of the fields is V gene, J gene, clone size, D gene, CDR3 DNA, CDR3 protein. A D gene is named only where the DNA matches it firmly. Size values are once, few and many counts, or a class for expanded clones, and some rows have none.

v_gene: TRBV5-8; j_gene: TRBJ1-2; abundance: .; d_gene: .; CDR3nt: TGTGCCAGCAGCCCAGCCGGGAGACGCCGCTACACCTTC; CDR3aa: CASSPAGRRRYTF
v_gene: TRBV29-1; j_gene: TRBJ1-5; abundance: .; d_gene: TRBD1; CDR3nt: TGCAGCGTGGGTCCCGGACAGGGGGCCGATCAGCCCCAGCATTTT; CDR3aa: CSVGPGQGADQPQHF
v_gene: TRBV5-6; j_gene: TRBJ2-7; abundance: few; d_gene: .; CDR3nt: TGTGCCAGCAGCCTCCCTCTCGGCTCAGGGCGCTACGAGCAGTACTTC; CDR3aa: CASSLPLGSGRYEQYF
v_gene: TRBV7-2; j_gene: TRBJ1-6; abundance: .; d_gene: .; CDR3nt: TGTGCCAGCAGCCCAACAGCTTTTGGTTCACCCCTCCACTTT; CDR3aa: CASSPTAFGSPLHF
v_gene: TRBV2; j_gene: TRBJ1-1; abundance: .; d_gene: .; CDR3nt: TGTGCCAGCAGTGAAGTTTTGGGCTACACTGAAGCTTTCTTT; CDR3aa: CASSEVLGYTEAFF
v_gene: TRBV9; j_gene: TRBJ2-7; abundance: .; d_gene: TRBD2; CDR3nt: TGTGCCAGCAGCGTAGGGGGACTAGCGGGGTACGAGCAGTACTTC; CDR3aa: CASSVGGLAGYEQYF
v_gene: TRBV7-9; j_gene: TRBJ2-5; abundance: .; d_gene: TRBD2; CDR3nt: TGTGCCAGCAGCCCCCGGACTAGCACAGAGACCCAGTACTTC; CDR3aa: CASSPRTSTETQYF
v_gene: TRBV5-4; j_gene: TRBJ2-1; abundance: .; d_gene: .; CDR3nt: TGTGCCAGCAGCTTGGGTGGGGGGACCTTCTCCTACAATGAGCAGTTCTTC; CDR3aa: CASSLGGGTFSYNEQFF
v_gene: TRBV2; j_gene: TRBJ2-3; abundance: .; d_gene: TRBD1; CDR3nt: TGTGCCAGCACCCTAATGGGACAGCAGAGCACAGATACGCAGTATTTT; CDR3aa: CASTLMGQQSTDTQYF
v_gene: TRBV2; j_gene: TRBJ1-6; abundance: .; d_gene: .; CDR3nt: TGTGCCAGCAGCCTAGGGGTCCTCCACTTT; CDR3aa: CASSLGVLHF
v_gene: TRBV2; j_gene: TRBJ1-1; abundance: .; d_gene: .; CDR3nt: TGTGCCAGCAGCCCCCTCGAGCGGTGGACTGAAGCTTTCTTT; CDR3aa: CASSPLERWTEAFF
v_gene: TRBV10-3; j_gene: TRBJ2-5; abundance: .; d_gene: .; CDR3nt: TGTGCCATCAGTGAGTCTGCAGTCCAAGAGACCCAGTACTTC; CDR3aa: CAISESAVQETQYF
v_gene: TRBV5-6; j_gene: TRBJ1-5; abundance: few; d_gene: TRBD1; CDR3nt: TGTGCCAGCAGCTCCCGGGCCACAGGGGGTCAGCCCCAGCATTTT; CDR3aa: CASSSRATGGQPQHF
v_gene: TRBV19; j_gene: TRBJ1-6; abundance: .; d_gene: .; CDR3nt: TGTGCCAGTAATGGCGGGGGTTCACCCCTCCACTTT; CDR3aa: CASNGGGSPLHF
v_gene: TRBV7-2; j_gene: TRBJ2-7; abundance: few; d_gene: TRBD1; CDR3nt: TGTGCCAGCAGTCATTATCCTCTGACAGGGTCCAACGAGCAGTACTTC; CDR3aa: CASSHYPLTGSNEQYF
v_gene: TRBV9; j_gene: TRBJ1-3; abundance: .; d_gene: .; CDR3nt: TGTGCCAGCAGCGCTCGGTTAGGGGTCTCCGGAAACACCATATATTTT; CDR3aa: CASSARLGVSGNTIYF
v_gene: TRBV29-1; j_gene: TRBJ2-3; abundance: .; d_gene: TRBD2; CDR3nt: TGCAGCGCCTTCTTGAGCGGGGGGAGCACAGATACGCAGTATTTT; CDR3aa: CSAFLSGGSTDTQYF
v_gene: TRBV25-1; j_gene: TRBJ2-5; abundance: .; d_gene: TRBD1; CDR3nt: TGTGCCAGCAGTCTACAGGGGGCCCAAGAGACCCAGTACTTC; CDR3aa: CASSLQGAQETQYF
v_gene: TRBV4-3; j_gene: TRBJ1-5; abundance: .; d_gene: .; CDR3nt: TGCGCCAGCAGCCAAGATGTTTGGGCCAATCAGCCCCAGCATTTT; CDR3aa: CASSQDVWANQPQHF
v_gene: TRBV25-1; j_gene: TRBJ2-7; abundance: .; d_gene: .; CDR3nt: TGTGCCAGCAGTACTTTCGGGGGAGCCTACGAGCAGTACTTC; CDR3aa: CASSTFGGAYEQYF
v_gene: TRBV2; j_gene: TRBJ2-3; abundance: .; d_gene: .; CDR3nt: TGTGCCAGCAGTGTGTTTGTCCGTAGCACAGATACGCAGTATTTT; CDR3aa: CASSVFVRSTDTQYF
v_gene: TRBV7-9; j_gene: TRBJ1-4; abundance: .; d_gene: .; CDR3nt: TGTGCCAGCAGCTTAGGGGTCACAGGGCGGAGGAGCGAAAAACTGTTTTTT; CDR3aa: CASSLGVTGRRSEKLFF
v_gene: TRBV9; j_gene: TRBJ1-5; abundance: .; d_gene: .; CDR3nt: TGTGCCAGCAGCGTCGACAGCTTAGATCAGCCCCAGCATTTT; CDR3aa: CASSVDSLDQPQHF
v_gene: TRBV6-5; j_gene: TRBJ1-2; abundance: .; d_gene: .; CDR3nt: TGTGCCAGCACCAGCCTGGCAGGCGGGACTGGAGACACCTTC; CDR3aa: CASTSLAGGTGDTF
v_gene: TRBV6-1; j_gene: TRBJ2-3; abundance: .; d_gene: .; CDR3nt: TGTGCCAGCAGTTCCTTCTCCCGGGATACGCAGTATTTT; CDR3aa: CASSSFSRDTQYF
v_gene: TRBV9; j_gene: TRBJ1-6; abundance: .; d_gene: .; CDR3nt: TGTGCCAGCAGCGTAGCTCCGACAGAATCACCCCTCCACTTT; CDR3aa: CASSVAPTESPLHF
v_gene: TRBV6-4; j_gene: TRBJ2-7; abundance: once; d_gene: .; CDR3nt: TGTGCCAGCAGTGACCCGATTGAGAGGGCCACCTACGAGCAGTACTTC; CDR3aa: CASSDPIERATYEQYF
v_gene: TRBV27; j_gene: TRBJ1-6; abundance: .; d_gene: .; CDR3nt: TGTGCCAGCAGTTTATTGACGACAGGAACCAATTCACCCCTCCACTTT; CDR3aa: CASSLLTTGTNSPLHF
v_gene: TRBV5-8; j_gene: TRBJ2-2; abundance: once; d_gene: .; CDR3nt: TGTGCCAGCAGCTCCAGGCCCTTCACGGATTACACCGGGGAGCTGTTTTTT; CDR3aa: CASSSRPFTDYTGELFF
v_gene: TRBV2; j_gene: TRBJ2-7; abundance: .; d_gene: .; CDR3nt: TGTGCCAGCAGTGTTGGCCAATACGAGCAGTACTTC; CDR3aa: CASSVGQYEQYF
v_gene: TRBV28; j_gene: TRBJ1-4; abundance: .; d_gene: .; CDR3nt: TGTGCCAGCAGTTCCAGGGTTTTAGGTGAAAAACTGTTTTTT; CDR3aa: CASSSRVLGEKLFF